Sequencing of this TCR beta chain was carried out in a study of T cells in Graves' hyperthyroidism and ophthalmopathy. The J segment lost 5 bases and the V segment lost 6 bases, leaving 17 bases of the junction unmatched. There are 17 residues in the CDR3. The TCR beta CDR3 regions underwent amplification using RNA transcripts as the source. A set of HTBI primers served as the primers for a first-round RT-PCR of the TCR CDR3. Each CDR3 protein is one row after TCRdb ran MiXCR on the multiplex PCR reads. The repertoire consists of a few hundred thousand distinct CDR3 sequences, with less than 25% occurring once and the leading ten covering about 30%.

The sequenced material came from blood. The receptor was derived from a man in his late teens or twenties with Graves' hyperthyroidism. The rearrangement joins TRBV12-3 or TRBV12-4 to TRBJ2-5, with 8 bases aligning to TRBD2. CDR3 coding DNA: TGTGCCAGCAGATCTCGTCTAGCGGGCCTTGGGGCGGAGACCCAGTACTTC. Amino acid sequence: CASRSRLAGLGAETQYF.